This section outlines one TCR beta chain sequence together with its context. Its target is unknown. Germline V gene sequence: CDR1 SGHAT, CDR2 FQDESV (reference sequence). The CDR3 consists of 15 residues. The V end lost 5 bases, the J end lost 0 bases, and 13 bases lay between the germline ends. The primer mix had 60 Vbeta and 13 Jbeta primers. Under the authors' procedure: Around 9.9 million shared chains were among the approximately 80 million unique TCR beta chains that a later analysis counted. Sequencing used immunoSEQ multiplex PCR; TCRdb keeps in-frame clones, though not all of them. The V and J calls and clone size were taken over from that table, and D and trimming were inferred from the DNA. The data show about 220,000 clones, with 76% seen just once and 0.63% held by the top ten. This specimen belongs to a study of cytomegalovirus exposure and HLA in healthy donors. General study findings and limits: By a later analysis, the bulk of CMV-associated TCR beta chains appeared HLA-restricted. Cytomegalovirus-associated status was assigned to some 160 TCR beta chains.

The chain joins TRBV11-1 to TRBJ1-1; no reliable D call. The source material was PBMCs. The TCR was taken from a man aged 18 to 29 in good health and CMV-seronegative. The CDR3 DNA follows: TGTGCCAGCAGCCCCCCGCGGTGGATGAACACTGAAGCTTTCTTT. Translated: CASSPPRWMNTEAFF. The whole variable domain, remainder taken from reference TRBV11-1 and TRBJ1-1, is EAEVAQSPRYKITEKSQAVAFWCDPISGHATLYWYRQILGQGPELLVQFQDESVVDDSQLPKDRFSAERLKGVDSTLKIQPAELGDSAMYLCASSPPRWMNTEAFFGQGTRLTVV.